The 22 T cell receptor beta chains below all came from one sample that was sequenced in a study of CD8 T cell repertoires and HIV-1 epitope variants. Using immunoSEQ multiplex PCR, the repertoire was profiled, and TCRdb retains in-frame clones only, with some absent. The sample includes about 90,000 clones, almost 75% of them seen just once. Sequencing was carried out using uncultured baseline CD8+ T cells from peripheral blood mononuclear cells (PBMCs). The receptors come from a male donor with HIV.

CDR3 nucleotide sequence: TGTGCCAGCAGTAGCGGACCCCCGTCCTACGAGCAGTACTTC. It yields the protein CASSSGPPSYEQYF. The chain is built from TRBV2 and TRBJ2-7; D is possibly TRBD2 (5 bases). Per germline, CDR1 SNHLY and CDR2 FYNNEI. V lost 5 bases, J lost 1 base, and 12 bases lay in between. The length of the CDR3 is 14 residues.

J is TRBJ2-1 and V is TRBV28; D call uncertain. Trimming removed 11 bases from V and 2 bases from J, with 16 bases in between. Per germline, CDR1 MDHEN and CDR2 SYDVKM. The CDR3 is made up of 14 amino acids. The CDR3 DNA reads TGTGCCGCCGGTCAGAGCGTAACCTACAATGAGCAGTTCTTC. It translates to CAAGQSVTYNEQFF.

The CDR3, as DNA: TGCGCCAGCAGCTTGGGGGGGACAGGTTCGTCCTTGGGCTACACCTTC. It specifies CASSLGGTGSSLGYTF. The chain recombines TRBV5-1 with TRBJ1-2; 8 positions match TRBD1. Per germline, CDR1 SGHRS and CDR2 YFSETQ. This CDR3 contains 16 residues. J gave up 8 bases and V 0 bases, and 12 bases lay outside the gene matches.

The chain has TRBV27 and TRBJ2-1; either TRBD1 or TRBD2 may fit D (5 bases each). The CDR3 is made up of 13 amino acids. Per the germline V gene, CDR1 is MNHEY and CDR2 is SMNVEV (reference sequence). V shed 6 bases and J shed 7 bases, with 13 bases lying between them. In DNA, the CDR3 is TGTGCCAGCAGAGAAGAGGGGTTTAATGAGCAGTTCTTC. It specifies CASREEGFNEQFF.

V and J are TRBV4-1 and TRBJ2-3; 9 bases are a match to TRBD1. Germline values: CDR1 MGHRA, CDR2 YSYEKL. CDR3 length equals 17 residues. Trimming removed 3 bases from V and 4 bases from J; junction bases left unmatched: 11. CDR3 amino acids: CASSQGQGQGFADTQYF. The CDR3 DNA is TGCGCCAGCAGCCAGGGCCAGGGACAGGGATTCGCAGATACGCAGTATTTT.

The chain joins TRBV11-1 to TRBJ2-3, with a tentative D call TRBD2 (5 bases). CDR1 SGHAT and CDR2 FQDESV come from the germline V gene (reference sequence). This CDR3 has 17 amino acids. Trimming pared 1 base from V and 5 bases from J, leaving 19 bases between. CDR3 sequence (DNA): TGTGCCAGCAGCTTAGATCCCCCAGGAGGATATGAAGATACGCAGTATTTT. Residues: CASSLDPPGGYEDTQYF. Together with reference TRBV11-1 and TRBJ2-3, the CDR3 gives the full variable domain: EAEVAQSPRYKITEKSQAVAFWCDPISGHATLYWYRQILGQGPELLVQFQDESVVDDSQLPKDRFSAERLKGVDSTLKIQPAELGDSAMYLCASSLDPPGGYEDTQYFGPGTRLTVL.

This clone was picked up one time. The chain couples TRBV28 to TRBJ2-1; 12 nucleotides line up with TRBD2. CDR3 size: 16 residues. Germline V CDR1 and CDR2: MDHEN, SYDVKM. V lost 5 bases to trimming and J lost 8 bases; unmatched junction nucleotides: 10. DNA of the CDR3: TGTGCCAGCAGTCCCTCCCTAGCGGGGGGGATCTATGAGCAGTTCTTC. Its protein product is CASSPSLAGGIYEQFF.

CDR3 sequence: CASSLTRDRGSHEQYF. CDR3 nucleotides: TGTGCCAGCAGCTTAACCCGGGACAGGGGATCGCACGAGCAGTACTTC. J is TRBJ2-7 and V is TRBV7-9, with 10 bases matching TRBD1. The germline CDR1 and CDR2 sequences are SEHNR and FQNEAQ (reference sequence). This CDR3 is built from 16 residues. Unmatched junction bases numbered 9, after V lost 2 bases and J lost 5 bases.

V and J are TRBV5-4 and TRBJ2-3; 7 bases fit TRBD1. The CDR3 spans 13 residues. Germline trimming cut 1 base from V and 4 bases from J; bases unmatched to any gene: 0. CDR1 and CDR2 (germline): SGHNT, YYREEE (reference sequence). CDR3 DNA: TGTGCCAGCAGCTTGACAGGGGCAGATACGCAGTATTTT. Protein product: CASSLTGADTQYF. Full variable domain (remainder filled in from reference TRBV5-4 and TRBJ2-3): ETGVTQSPTHLIKTRGQQVTLRCSSQSGHNTVSWYQQALGQGPQFIFQYYREEENGRGNFPPRFSGLQFPNYSSELNVNALELDDSALYLCASSLTGADTQYFGPGTRLTVL.

The chain carries TRBV18 and TRBJ2-1; possible D gene TRBD2, 6 bases. This CDR3 has 15 residues. The germline V and J ends were trimmed by 3 bases and 6 bases, with 15 bases remaining between them. Germline CDR1 reads KGHSH; CDR2 reads LQKENI. CDR3 nucleotides: TGTGCCAGCTCACCGACTAGTTCGTCTCGCAATGAGCAGTTCTTC. This codes for CASSPTSSSRNEQFF.

The gene calls are TRBV4-1 and TRBJ2-4; maybe TRBD1 (6 bases). The CDR3 is 14 residues long. Germline CDR1 is MGHRA and CDR2 is YSYEKL. Trimming took 6 bases from V and 5 from J, leaving 14 bases between them. For the CDR3, the DNA is TGCGCCAGCAGTCAGGCGGACAGACAAAACATTCAGTACTTC. Translated, it gives CASSQADRQNIQYF.

V is TRBV19 and J is TRBJ2-1; D is uncertain. Germline CDR1 LNHDA, CDR2 SQIVND (reference sequence). Trimming removed 1 base at V and 3 bases at J, with 7 bases between. This CDR3 region has 14 residues. This chain's CDR3 is CASSIAVGYNEQFF. CDR3 sequence (DNA): TGTGCCAGTAGTATAGCGGTCGGCTACAATGAGCAGTTCTTC. The whole variable domain, filled in from reference TRBV19 and TRBJ2-1, reads DGGITQSPKYLFRKEGQNVTLSCEQNLNHDAMYWYRQDPGQGLRLIYYSQIVNDFQKGDIAEGYSVSREKKESFPLTVTSAQKNPTAFYLCASSIAVGYNEQFFGPGTRLTVL.

The chain joins TRBV5-1 to TRBJ2-7; the D call may be TRBD1 or TRBD2 (5 bases each). V dropped 4 bases and J dropped 4 bases, with 9 bases sitting between them. The CDR3 contains 12 residues. Germline lookup yields CDR1 SGHRS and CDR2 YFSETQ. CDR3 in DNA: TGCGCCAGCAGCCTTGGGGGATACGAGCAGTACTTC. Amino acids: CASSLGGYEQYF.

The rearrangement joins TRBV28 to TRBJ2-7, with TRBD1 matching over 7 bases. Germline V gives CDR1 MDHEN, CDR2 SYDVKM. There are 16 residues in the CDR3. With 2 bases clipped from V and 0 bases from J, the junction kept 7 bases outside the gene matches. This CDR3 is CASSLEGTDLSYEQYF. The CDR3 coding sequence is TGTGCCAGCAGTTTAGAGGGGACAGACCTCTCCTACGAGCAGTACTTC.

This clone was observed once. V is TRBV6-5 and J is TRBJ2-7, with D tentatively TRBD2 (5 bases). CDR3 length: 14 amino acids. Germline V CDR1 and CDR2: MNHEY, SVGAGI. V lost 6 bases and J 6 bases, leaving 18 bases between the germline ends. CDR3 nucleotides: TGTGCCAGCAGCCCCTCATCCGGCGGGTTCGAGCAGTACTTC. Its protein product is CASSPSSGGFEQYF.

The chain links TRBV27 to TRBJ2-1; 9 bases agree with TRBD2. The germline gives CDR1 MNHEY, CDR2 SMNVEV (reference sequence). Trimming took 2 bases from V and 7 from J; bases not matched to a gene: 3. CDR3 size: 14 residues. DNA for the CDR3: TGTGCCAGCAGTTTAGCACTAGCGGGTAATGAGCAGTTCTTC. Its protein is CASSLALAGNEQFF.

The chain is built from TRBV19 and TRBJ2-7, with TRBD2 as a possible D gene (5 bases). Per germline, CDR1 LNHDA and CDR2 SQIVND (reference sequence). Trimming took 0 bases from V and 6 from J, leaving 15 bases between them. CDR3 size: 15 residues. CDR3 region: CASSIEGRGRVEQYF. In nucleotides, the CDR3 is TGTGCCAGTAGTATAGAGGGGAGAGGAAGGGTCGAGCAGTACTTC.

The rearrangement links TRBV5-6 to TRBJ2-5, with D hard to call. The CDR3 is 13 residues long. Trimming cost V 0 bases and J 5 bases, with 8 bases left between them. CDR1 is SGHDT and CDR2 is YYEEEE in the germline V gene. CDR3 sequence reads: CASSLEALETQYF. The CDR3 DNA reads as TGTGCCAGCAGCTTGGAAGCGCTGGAGACCCAGTACTTC.

V gene TRBV27 combines with J gene TRBJ1-3; D unresolved. Between the trimmed V and J ends, which lost 5 bases and 0 bases, there was a span of 11 bases. The CDR3 sequence is 15 residues long. The V gene's germline CDR1 is MNHEY and CDR2 SMNVEV (reference sequence). The CDR3 coding sequence is TGTGCCAGCAGTCGGGTGAGAGGCTCTGGAAACACCATATATTTT. It codes for CASSRVRGSGNTIYF.

The chain carries TRBV28 and TRBJ2-6; D gene uncertain. V lost 6 bases and J lost 0, with 9 bases in between. This CDR3 spans 15 amino acids. CDR1 is MDHEN, CDR2 SYDVKM, per germline. CDR3 coding DNA: TGTGCCAGCAGACCCGGCGGCTCTGGGGCCAACGTCCTGACTTTC. Its translation is CASRPGGSGANVLTF.

The chain carries TRBV25-1 and TRBJ2-7; maybe TRBD1 (6 bases). This CDR3 is built from 15 residues. In germline, CDR1 is MGHDK, CDR2 SYGVNS. V lost 0 bases and J 6 bases, leaving 15 bases between the germline ends. In nucleotides, the CDR3 is TGTGCCAGCAGTGAATATAAAGGGGGTAATGGCGAGCAGTACTTC. Translated, it gives CASSEYKGGNGEQYF.

The chain has TRBV14 and TRBJ2-5, with 7 bases that match TRBD1. After removal of 1 base from V and 0 bases from J, the junction contained 11 bases not matched to a gene. CDR3 length equals 18 residues. Germline CDR1 reads SGHDN; CDR2 reads FVKESK. The DNA of the CDR3 is TGTGCCAGCAGCCAAGGGATCTGGGGACAGTCGTACCAAGAGACCCAGTACTTC. The encoded protein is CASSQGIWGQSYQETQYF.